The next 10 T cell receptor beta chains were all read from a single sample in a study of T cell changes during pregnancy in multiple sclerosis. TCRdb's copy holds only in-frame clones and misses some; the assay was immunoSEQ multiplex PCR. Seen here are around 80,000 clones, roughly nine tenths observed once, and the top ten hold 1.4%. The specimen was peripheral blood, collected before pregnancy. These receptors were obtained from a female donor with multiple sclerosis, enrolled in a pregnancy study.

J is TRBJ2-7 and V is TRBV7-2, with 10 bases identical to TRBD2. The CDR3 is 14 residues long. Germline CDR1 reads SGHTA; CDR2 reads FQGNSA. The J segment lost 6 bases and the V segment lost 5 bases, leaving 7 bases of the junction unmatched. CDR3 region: CASSPTSGVVEQYF. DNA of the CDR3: TGTGCCAGCAGCCCTACTAGCGGGGTCGTCGAGCAGTACTTC.

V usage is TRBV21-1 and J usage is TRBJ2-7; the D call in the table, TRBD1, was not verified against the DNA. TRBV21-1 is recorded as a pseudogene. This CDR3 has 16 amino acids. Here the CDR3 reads CASSKLGQGGRDEQYF. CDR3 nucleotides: TGTGCCAGCAGCAAATTGGGACAGGGAGGTAGGGACGAGCAGTACTTC.

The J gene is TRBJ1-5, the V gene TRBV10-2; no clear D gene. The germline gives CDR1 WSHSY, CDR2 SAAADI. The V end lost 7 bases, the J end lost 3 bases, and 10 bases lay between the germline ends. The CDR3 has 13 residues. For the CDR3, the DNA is TGCGCCAGCATGAACGGGTTCAATCAGCCCCAGCATTTT. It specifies CASMNGFNQPQHF.

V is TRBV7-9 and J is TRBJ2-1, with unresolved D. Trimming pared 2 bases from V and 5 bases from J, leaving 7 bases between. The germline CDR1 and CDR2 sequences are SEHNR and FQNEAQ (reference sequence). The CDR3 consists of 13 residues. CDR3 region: CASSLNSNNEQFF. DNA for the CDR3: TGTGCCAGCAGCTTAAACAGTAACAATGAGCAGTTCTTC.

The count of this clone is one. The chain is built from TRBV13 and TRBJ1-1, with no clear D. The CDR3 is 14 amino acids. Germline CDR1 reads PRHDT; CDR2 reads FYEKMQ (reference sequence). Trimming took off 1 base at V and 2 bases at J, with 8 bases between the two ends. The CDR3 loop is CASSLVSVNTEAFF. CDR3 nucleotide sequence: TGTGCCAGCAGCTTAGTATCAGTCAACACTGAAGCTTTCTTT.

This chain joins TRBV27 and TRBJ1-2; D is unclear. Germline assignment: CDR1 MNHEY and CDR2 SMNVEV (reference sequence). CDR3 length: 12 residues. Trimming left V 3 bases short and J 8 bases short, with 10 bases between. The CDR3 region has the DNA TGTGCCAGCAGTTTCCCCAGCGGAGGCTACACCTTC. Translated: CASSFPSGGYTF.

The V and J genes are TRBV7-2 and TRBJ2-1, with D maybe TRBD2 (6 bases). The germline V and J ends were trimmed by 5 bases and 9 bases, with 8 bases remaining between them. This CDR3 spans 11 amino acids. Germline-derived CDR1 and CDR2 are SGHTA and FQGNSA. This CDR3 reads CASSLGGEQFF. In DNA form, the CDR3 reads TGTGCCAGCAGCCTGGGGGGTGAGCAGTTCTTC. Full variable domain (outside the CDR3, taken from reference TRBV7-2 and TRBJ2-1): GAGVSQSPSNKVTEKGKDVELRCDPISGHTALYWYRQSLGQGLEFLIYFQGNSAPDKSGLPSDRFSAERTGGSVSTLTIQRTQQEDSAVYLCASSLGGEQFFGPGTRLTVL.

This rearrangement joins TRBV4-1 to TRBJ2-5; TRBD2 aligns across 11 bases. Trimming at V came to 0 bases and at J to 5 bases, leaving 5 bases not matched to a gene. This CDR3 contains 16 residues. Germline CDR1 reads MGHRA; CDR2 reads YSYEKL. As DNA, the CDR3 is TGCGCCAGCAGCCAAGACCCTAGCGGGGGGCGCGAGACCCAGTACTTC. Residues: CASSQDPSGGRETQYF.

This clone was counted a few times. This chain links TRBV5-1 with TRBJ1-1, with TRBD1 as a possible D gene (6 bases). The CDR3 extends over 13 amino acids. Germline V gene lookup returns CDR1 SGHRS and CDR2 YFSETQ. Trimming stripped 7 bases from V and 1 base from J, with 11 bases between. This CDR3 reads CASSTGGNTEAFF. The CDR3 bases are TGCGCCAGCTCGACAGGTGGGAACACTGAAGCTTTCTTT.

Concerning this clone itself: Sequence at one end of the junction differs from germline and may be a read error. The CDR3 DNA sequence: TGTGCCAGCTCACCACCGGTCGCAGGTTCCCACTTC. It translates to CASSPPVAGSHF. V gene TRBV18 combines with J gene TRBJ2-7; no firm D call. The germline gives CDR1 KGHSH, CDR2 LQKENI. CDR3 length equals 12 residues.